The present TCR beta chain was sequenced within a study of T cells in Graves' hyperthyroidism and ophthalmopathy. From RNA transcripts, TCR beta CDR3 regions were amplified. In the first-round RT-PCR of the TCR CDR3, the HTBI primer set was used. In TCRdb, the multiplex PCR reads were re-called with MiXCR into one record per CDR3 protein. Of around 260,000 distinct CDR3 sequences in the sample, under 30% were seen once. CDR3 length: 11 amino acids. The trim removed 4 bases at V and 13 bases at J, leaving 6 bases unmatched. Germline CDR1 and CDR2: MNHEY and SVGAGI. Sequenced material: blood. The genes are TRBV6-5 and TRBJ1-1; 7 nucleotides align to TRBD1. The clonotype was recovered from a man between 40 and 49 years old with Graves' hyperthyroidism that later progressed to Graves' ophthalmopathy. The CDR3 here is CASSFGQVDFF. The CDR3, as DNA: TGTGCCAGCAGTTTCGGACAGGTGGATTTCTTT.